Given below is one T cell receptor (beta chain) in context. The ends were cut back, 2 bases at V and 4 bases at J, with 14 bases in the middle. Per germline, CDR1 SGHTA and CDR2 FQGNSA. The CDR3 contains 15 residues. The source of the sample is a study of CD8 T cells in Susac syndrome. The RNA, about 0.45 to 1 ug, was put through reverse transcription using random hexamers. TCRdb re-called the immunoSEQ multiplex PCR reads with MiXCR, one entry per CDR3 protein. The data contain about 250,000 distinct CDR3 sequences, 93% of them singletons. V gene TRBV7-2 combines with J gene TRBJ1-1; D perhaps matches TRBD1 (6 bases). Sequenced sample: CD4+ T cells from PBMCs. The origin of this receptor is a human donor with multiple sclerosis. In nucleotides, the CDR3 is TGTGCCAGCAGCTTATTGGGGGGGCCGGTCACTGAAGCTTTCTTT. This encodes CASSLLGGPVTEAFF.